These 20 T cell receptor beta chains share one sample of origin, sequenced in a study of T cell responses to AZD1222 COVID-19 vaccine. Only in-frame clones appear in the TCRdb table, and some are missing; sequencing was by immunoSEQ multiplex PCR. The sample includes about 90,000 clones, 80% to 90% of them seen just once. This specimen was peripheral blood, taken on day 0 of AZD1222 vaccination. The receptors come from an adult in good health.

The genes are TRBV7-9 and TRBJ2-1; TRBD2 is a possible D gene (6 bases). V lost 6 bases to trimming and J lost 10 bases, with 16 bases between them. Germline V gene sequence: CDR1 SEHNR, CDR2 FQNEAQ (reference sequence). This CDR3 is 13 amino acids long. The DNA for the CDR3 is TGTGCCAGCAGACTCGACACGGCGGGAGAGCAGTTCTTC. It translates to CASRLDTAGEQFF. Together with reference TRBV7-9 and TRBJ2-1, the CDR3 gives the full variable domain: DTGVSQNPRHKITKRGQNVTFRCDPISEHNRLYWYRQTLGQGPEFLTYFQNEAQLEKSRLLSDRFSAERPKGSFSTLEIQRTEQGDSAMYLCASRLDTAGEQFFGPGTRLTVL.

The chain joins TRBV18 to TRBJ2-7; the D is unclear. The CDR3 is 13 residues long. Trimming left V 6 bases short and J 2 bases short, with 11 bases between. Germline V lookup: CDR1 KGHSH, CDR2 LQKENI. CDR3 DNA sequence: TGTGCCAGCTCCCCTCCGTCGACCTACGAGCAGTACTTC. As protein: CASSPPSTYEQYF.

V is TRBV30 and J is TRBJ1-1, with D unclear. The V and J ends lost 4 bases and 7 bases respectively, with 10 bases between them. The CDR3 runs 11 residues. The V gene's germline CDR1 is GTSNPN and CDR2 SVGIG (reference sequence). The CDR3 nucleotides read TGTGCCTGGACTAACGGAGTTGAAGCTTTCTTT. This encodes CAWTNGVEAFF. Drawing the rest from reference TRBV30 and TRBJ1-1, the complete variable domain is SQTIHQWPATLVQPVGSPLSLECTVEGTSNPNLYWYRQAAGRGLQLLFYSVGIGQISSEVPQNLSASRPQDRQFILSSKKLLLSDSGFYLCAWTNGVEAFFGQGTRLTVV.

The chain links TRBV3-1 (or the pseudogene TRBV3-2) to TRBJ1-1, with TRBD1 matching 7 bases. The CDR3 is 13 amino acids. V was pared by 4 bases and J by 10 bases, with 9 bases of the junction left unmatched. CDR1 is LGHDT, CDR2 YNNKEL, per germline (reference sequence). This CDR3 is CASSPGGGITAFF. CDR3 DNA: TGTGCCAGCAGCCCAGGGGGGGGCATAACAGCTTTCTTT.

This chain connects TRBV6-5 to TRBJ1-1; D gene ambiguous. The CDR3 length is 15 residues. The V gene lost 4 bases and the J gene lost 0 bases, with 12 bases spanning the gap. Germline V gene data show CDR1 as MNHEY and CDR2 as SVGAGI. The DNA for the CDR3 is TGTGCCAGCAGTTTCCAGGACCGCATGAACACTGAAGCTTTCTTT. Its translation: CASSFQDRMNTEAFF.

The chain uses TRBV7-9 and TRBJ2-3; D may be TRBD2 (6 bases). Germline V gene sequence: CDR1 SEHNR, CDR2 FQNEAQ (reference sequence). The CDR3 extends over 15 amino acids. Trimming left V 5 bases short and J 4 bases short, with 16 bases between. The CDR3 loop is CASSPKTRVADTQYF. As DNA, the CDR3 is TGTGCCAGCAGCCCAAAGACTAGAGTAGCAGATACGCAGTATTTT.

The gene calls are TRBV6-1 and TRBJ2-5, with 15 bases fitting TRBD2. V shed 2 bases, J shed 4 bases, and the junction held 11 bases outside the gene matches. Germline values: CDR1 MNHNS, CDR2 SASEGT. This CDR3 comprises 19 residues. CDR3 protein: CASSEKAGLAGGGLETQYF. DNA for the CDR3: TGTGCCAGCAGTGAAAAGGCTGGACTAGCGGGAGGGGGGCTAGAGACCCAGTACTTC.

This chain links TRBV5-1 with TRBJ2-6, with 8 positions matching TRBD1. Looked up from germline, CDR1 is SGHRS and CDR2 is YFSETQ. V was clipped by 0 bases and J by 4 bases; unmatched bases: 6. The CDR3 is 17 amino acids. CDR3 sequence: CASSLGSGGVGANVLTF. The CDR3 nucleotides are TGCGCCAGCAGCTTGGGTTCAGGGGGCGTCGGGGCCAACGTCCTGACTTTC. Full variable domain (outside the CDR3, taken from reference TRBV5-1 and TRBJ2-6): KAGVTQTPRYLIKTRGQQVTLSCSPISGHRSVSWYQQTPGQGLQFLFEYFSETQRNKGNFPGRFSGRQFSNSRSEMNVSTLELGDSALYLCASSLGSGGVGANVLTFGAGSRLTVL.

The J gene is TRBJ2-2, the V gene TRBV4-1; D perhaps matches TRBD1 (6 bases). The germline V and J ends were trimmed by 0 bases and 1 base, with 9 bases remaining between them. Germline V gene sequence: CDR1 MGHRA, CDR2 YSYEKL. The length of the CDR3 is 16 residues. CDR3 residues: CASSQDPGQNTGELFF. The CDR3 coding sequence is TGCGCCAGCAGCCAAGACCCGGGACAGAACACCGGGGAGCTGTTTTTT.

The chain carries TRBV9 and TRBJ2-1, with 9 bases matching TRBD2. Germline trimming cut 0 bases from V and 5 bases from J; bases unmatched to any gene: 6. Looked up from germline, CDR1 is SGDLS and CDR2 is YYNGEE. The CDR3 is made up of 16 amino acids. CDR3 DNA: TGTGCCAGCAGCGTAGCTCGGACTAGCGAGAACAATGAGCAGTTCTTC. Its translation is CASSVARTSENNEQFF.

The V call is TRBV7-3, the J call TRBJ1-1, with a possible D match to TRBD1 (5 bases). This CDR3 region has 13 residues. The ends were cut back, 5 bases at V and 5 bases at J, with 12 bases in the middle. Germline V gene lookup returns CDR1 SGHTA and CDR2 FQGTGA. CDR3 nucleotide sequence: TGTGCCAGCAGCCTCACTGGGGGGACTGAAGCTTTCTTT. Its protein product is CASSLTGGTEAFF. Full variable domain (outside the CDR3, taken from reference TRBV7-3 and TRBJ1-1): GAGVSQTPSNKVTEKGKYVELRCDPISGHTALYWYRQSLGQGPEFLIYFQGTGAADDSGLPNDRFFAVRPEGSVSTLKIQRTERGDSAVYLCASSLTGGTEAFFGQGTRLTVV.

The chain recombines TRBV5-6 with TRBJ2-1, with D possibly called TRBD1 or TRBD2 (5 bases each). The V and J ends lost 4 bases and 6 bases respectively, with 29 bases between them. The CDR3 length is 19 residues. Per germline, CDR1 SGHDT and CDR2 YYEEEE. The CDR3, as DNA: TGTGCCAGCAGCCCCTGGGTAATGGGGACCAAGTCGGGTCCCAATGAGCAGTTCTTC. Translated, it gives CASSPWVMGTKSGPNEQFF.

This sequence joins TRBV27 and TRBJ1-2; D gene ambiguous. V dropped 2 bases and J dropped 3 bases, with 10 bases sitting between them. The CDR3 contains 14 residues. Germline values: CDR1 MNHEY, CDR2 SMNVEV (reference sequence). The CDR3: CASSLLPRDYGYTF. The CDR3 DNA sequence: TGTGCCAGCAGTTTACTCCCCAGAGACTATGGCTACACCTTC.

The chain links TRBV6-5 to TRBJ1-1; D gene unclear. V lost 7 bases, J lost 3 bases, and 15 bases lay in between. Germline CDR1 is MNHEY and CDR2 is SVGAGI. The CDR3 runs to 14 residues. The CDR3 spells CASKIDTAYTEAFF. CDR3 in DNA: TGTGCCAGCAAGATCGACACGGCATACACTGAAGCTTTCTTT.

The rearrangement links TRBV20-1 to TRBJ2-3; 9 nucleotides line up with TRBD2. Per germline, CDR1 DFQATT and CDR2 SNEGSKA (reference sequence). The CDR3 runs to 14 residues. The ends lost 3 bases at V and 0 bases at J; junction bases unmatched: 1. DNA for the CDR3: TGCAGTGCTAGTACTAGCGGGAGCACAGATACGCAGTATTTT. Amino acid sequence: CSASTSGSTDTQYF.

The V gene is TRBV30, the J gene TRBJ1-5, with no clear D. Germline CDR1 reads GTSNPN; CDR2 reads SVGIG (reference sequence). V lost 4 bases to trimming and J lost 0 bases, with 7 bases between them. The CDR3 runs to 13 residues. The CDR3 DNA reads TGTGCCTGGAATCCAGATAGCAATCAGCCCCAGCATTTT. Encoded protein: CAWNPDSNQPQHF.

The chain uses TRBV16 and TRBJ2-5; no firm D call. V lost 2 bases and J lost 5, with 6 bases in between. Germline V gene data show CDR1 as KGHSY and CDR2 as FQNENV. There are 12 residues in the CDR3. This CDR3 reads CASSQLPETQYF. The CDR3 nucleotides read TGTGCCAGCAGCCAACTCCCCGAGACCCAGTACTTC.

The chain links TRBV7-6 to TRBJ1-2, with D possibly being TRBD1 (5 bases). V lost 1 base, J lost 8 bases, and 11 bases lay in between. The CDR3 contains 13 residues. Germline CDR1 is SGHVS and CDR2 is FNYEAQ. CDR3 sequence: CASSLEPGLGYTF. DNA for the CDR3: TGTGCCAGCAGCTTAGAGCCAGGGCTGGGCTACACCTTC.

This sequence joins TRBV7-2 and TRBJ2-5, with D perhaps matching TRBD2 (5 bases). This CDR3 contains 13 residues. The V gene lost 5 bases and the J gene lost 5 bases, with 12 bases spanning the gap. From germline, CDR1 is SGHTA and CDR2 FQGNSA. The CDR3 DNA reads TGTGCCAGCAGCGCACGGGATAGGGAGACCCAGTACTTC. This encodes CASSARDRETQYF.

V and J are TRBV27 and TRBJ2-7; 11 positions agree with TRBD2. V lost 3 bases to trimming and J lost 0 bases; unmatched junction nucleotides: 7. CDR1 and CDR2 (germline): MNHEY, SMNVEV (reference sequence). The length of the CDR3 is 17 residues. The CDR3 coding sequence is TGTGCCAGCAGTTTTCGGACTAGCGGGTTTAGCTCCTACGAGCAGTACTTC. Protein: CASSFRTSGFSSYEQYF.